This T cell receptor (beta chain) emerged from a study of T cells in Graves' hyperthyroidism and ophthalmopathy. The CDR3 is 14 residues long. V gave up 5 bases and J gave up 4 bases, with 15 bases separating them. Thyroid ultrasound, orbital computed tomography, clinical symptoms, and serum thyroxine and TRAb underpinned diagnoses. PBMCs came from roughly 10 ml fresh peripheral blood. TCR beta CDR3 regions were amplified from RNA. Carried out on the TCR CDR3, a first-round RT-PCR used the HTBI primer set. A single record per CDR3 protein comes from TCRdb applying MiXCR to the multiplex PCR reads. The data contain 470,000 or so distinct CDR3 sequences, roughly 20% of them singletons. Note on this clonotype: As yet, its antigen is unknown.

Findings and caveats of the study: Blood held most thyroid clonotypes expanded above 0.001 frequency. Ophthalmopathy cases were set apart from stable hyperthyroidism by a 13 V-J model.

This chain connects TRBV12-3 or TRBV12-4 to TRBJ2-7; D may be TRBD2 (5 bases). The sequenced material came from blood. The receptor's source is a man aged 18-30 years with Graves' hyperthyroidism. The CDR3 DNA follows: TGTGCCAGCAGTACCCCGGACTTGCCTTACGAGCAGTACTTC. This sequence encodes CASSTPDLPYEQYF.